This T cell receptor beta chain was observed in a study of blood T cell repertoires in COVID-19. Turning to the study itself: Some COVID-19 samples were acute and others convalescent; all came from the United States, Italy and Spain. PBMCs, B-cell-depleted T cells, or T cells provided the cDNA or gDNA that made up the material.

Authors' analysis steps: Using reference gene primer amplification, nucleated cell counts were estimated. Data came from immunoSEQ multiplex PCR; TCRdb stores just in-frame clones and leaves some out. The DNA was the basis for D and trimming; V, J and clone size are from that table. The table has 150,000 or so clones, around 87% seen once. This CDR3 has 15 amino acids. In germline, CDR1 is SGHAT, CDR2 FQDESV (reference sequence). V dropped 1 base and J dropped 3 bases, with 12 bases sitting between them. The rearrangement joins TRBV11-1 to TRBJ2-5; possibly TRBD2 for D (6 bases). The sequence came from an older man with acute or convalescent COVID-19. Sequencing was carried out using peripheral blood. The CDR3 region is CASSLVGGAEETQYF. The CDR3 DNA reads TGTGCCAGCAGCTTAGTAGGCGGGGCGGAAGAGACCCAGTACTTC.